These 5 T cell receptor beta chains were all obtained from the same sample, sequenced in a study of OX40 agonist ivuxolimab in advanced cancers. Clones were sequenced by immunoSEQ multiplex PCR, and TCRdb holds only the in-frame ones, with some missing. The data show around 77,000 clones, with just under 80% seen just once and approximately 5.3% held by the top ten. Sequenced material: CD4+ or CD8+ T cells sorted from blood, taken in a trial of the OX40 agonist ivuxolimab. These receptors were collected from an adult with an advanced solid tumor such as melanoma, head and neck, liver or kidney cancer.

V is TRBV19 and J is TRBJ1-5, with unresolved D. V shed 1 base and J shed 5 bases, with 12 bases lying between them. CDR3 size: 15 residues. Germline-derived CDR1 and CDR2 are LNHDA and SQIVND (reference sequence). The CDR3 is CASSIVTSGDQPQHF. The CDR3 DNA follows: TGTGCCAGTAGTATAGTCACATCAGGTGATCAGCCCCAGCATTTT.

This chain joins TRBV4-3 and TRBJ2-1; D gene ambiguous. The V and J ends lost 1 base and 9 bases respectively, with 10 bases between them. This CDR3 region has 13 residues. CDR1 and CDR2 (germline): LGHNA, YSLEER. The CDR3 reads CASSQGSGLEQFF. The CDR3 DNA is TGCGCCAGCAGCCAAGGGTCAGGTCTTGAGCAGTTCTTC.

The chain uses TRBV7-2 and TRBJ1-6; D is ambiguous. With 5 bases removed from V and 0 bases from J, the gap between germline ends came to 11 bases. The CDR3 spans 16 residues. In germline, CDR1 is SGHTA, CDR2 FQGNSA. The CDR3 DNA reads TGTGCCAGCAGCCTTCCCTATAGCTCCTATAATTCACCCCTCCACTTT. It translates to CASSLPYSSYNSPLHF.

This chain connects TRBV19 to TRBJ2-5; TRBD1 matches 11 bases. V lost 6 bases to trimming and J lost 11 bases; unmatched junction nucleotides: 8. CDR1 and CDR2 (germline): LNHDA, SQIVND (reference sequence). The CDR3 has 13 residues. The CDR3 protein is CASSGQGAGEQYF. The CDR3 DNA reads TGTGCCAGTAGCGGACAGGGGGCGGGAGAGCAGTACTTC.

The chain employs TRBV18 and TRBJ2-4; no firm D call. The CDR3 extends over 13 amino acids. The germline gives CDR1 KGHSH, CDR2 LQKENI. V lost 5 bases and J 0 bases, leaving 5 bases between the germline ends. The CDR3: CASSELAKNIQYF. The CDR3, as DNA: TGTGCCAGCTCAGAGCTAGCCAAAAACATTCAGTACTTC.